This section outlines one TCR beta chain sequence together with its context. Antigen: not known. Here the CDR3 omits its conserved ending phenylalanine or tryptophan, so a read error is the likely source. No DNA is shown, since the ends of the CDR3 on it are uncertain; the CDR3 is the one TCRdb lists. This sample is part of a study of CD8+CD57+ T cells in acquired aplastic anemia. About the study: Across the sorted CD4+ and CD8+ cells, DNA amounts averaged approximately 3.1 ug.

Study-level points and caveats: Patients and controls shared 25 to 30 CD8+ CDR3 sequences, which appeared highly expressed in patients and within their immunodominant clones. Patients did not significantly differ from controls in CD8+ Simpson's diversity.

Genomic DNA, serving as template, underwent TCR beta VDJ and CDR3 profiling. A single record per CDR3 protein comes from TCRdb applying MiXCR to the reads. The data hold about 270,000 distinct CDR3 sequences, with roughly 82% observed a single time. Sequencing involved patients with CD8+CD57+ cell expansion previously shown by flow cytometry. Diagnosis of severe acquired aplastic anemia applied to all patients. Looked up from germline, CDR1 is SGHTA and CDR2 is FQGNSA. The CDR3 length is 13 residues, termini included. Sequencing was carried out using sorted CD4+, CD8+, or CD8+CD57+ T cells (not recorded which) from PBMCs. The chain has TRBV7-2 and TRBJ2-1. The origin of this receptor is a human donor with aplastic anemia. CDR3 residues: CASSLGADPNSNH.